Below, 25 T cell receptor beta chains from the same sample are listed, as sequenced in a study of T cells in women clearing cervical HPV infection. TCRdb's table, derived via immunoSEQ multiplex PCR, lists solely in-frame clones and lacks some. The sample includes more than 40,000 clones. The sequenced material came from blood buffy coat. Receptor source: a woman between 18 and 70 years old with a cervical HPV16 infection that either progressed to CIN3+ or cleared (not recorded which).

With respect to this clone: The read gets to within 3 residues of the CDR3 end, and the germline J gene fills in the rest. The genes are TRBV27 and TRBJ2-3; TRBD1 matches at 7 bases. Losses at the gene ends were 6 bases for V and 4 bases for J; bases not matched to a gene: 7. Germline CDR1 is MNHEY and CDR2 is SMNVEV (reference sequence). This CDR3 has 14 amino acids. The chain's CDR3 is CASRFTGAADTQYF. The sequenced CDR3 bases are TGTGCCAGCAGGTTTACAGGGGCCGCAGATACG.

Regarding this clone: The read ends 3 residues shy of where the CDR3 ends; the end is completed using the germline J gene. J is TRBJ2-3 and V is TRBV19; D gene ambiguous. The CDR3 is made up of 12 amino acids. The germline V gene encodes CDR1 LNHDA and CDR2 SQIVND (reference sequence). CDR3: CASSIDLQTQYF. The CDR3 DNA, read in part, is TGTGCCAGTAGTATAGATCTACAGACG.

CDR3 bases read: TGCGCCAGCAGCTTGGAACTAGCGGGGGGGCCAAATGAG. Its protein is CASSLELAGGPNE. The entire CDR3 is CASSLELAGGPNEQFF. The rearrangement joins TRBV5-1 to TRBJ2-1; 13 bases align to TRBD2. The CDR3 end lies 3 residues beyond the end of the read and is filled in from the germline J gene. The length of the CDR3 is 16 residues. The J segment lost 7 bases and the V segment lost 0 bases, leaving 4 bases of the junction unmatched. Germline CDR1 is SGHRS and CDR2 is YFSETQ.

Concerning this clone itself: The read is 3 residues too short to cover the CDR3 end, so that end is filled in from the germline J gene. The V and J genes are TRBV5-6 and TRBJ1-4; the match to TRBD1 covers 9 bases. The germline CDR1 and CDR2 sequences are SGHDT and YYEEEE. The CDR3 extends over 15 amino acids. This CDR3 reads CASSLEQGALSPLFF. CDR3 bases read: TGTGCCAGCAGCTTGGAACAGGGGGCATTGTCACCA.

About this clone itself: The read ends 3 residues shy of where the CDR3 ends; the end is completed using the germline J gene. The gene calls are TRBV6-2 or TRBV6-3 and TRBJ1-1; D is unresolved. The CDR3 runs to 14 residues. Germline loops: CDR1 MNHEY, CDR2 SVGEGT. Trimming took off 2 bases at V and 5 bases at J, with 12 bases between the two ends. CDR3 amino acids: CASSYEGLRTEAFF. CDR3 bases read: TGTGCCAGCAGTTACGAGGGTTTGAGGACTGAA.

A word on this clone: Read coverage stops 3 residues before the CDR3 terminus; the germline J gene supplies the remainder. This chain uses TRBV18 with TRBJ2-4, with D perhaps matching TRBD1 (6 bases). CDR1 is KGHSH, CDR2 LQKENI, per germline. The CDR3 consists of 14 residues. CDR3 bases read: TGTGCCAGCTCACCGGACAGTAATACCTATGGT. Encoded protein: CASSPDSNTYG. The entire CDR3 is CASSPDSNTYGQYF.

Comment on this clone: The read ends 3 residues before the CDR3 terminus; that terminus is restored from the germline J gene. V is TRBV2 and J is TRBJ2-5, with D possibly TRBD1 on 5 matching bases. The V gene's germline CDR1 is SNHLY and CDR2 FYNNEI. V was cut by 3 bases and J by 6 bases, with 8 bases left in between. The CDR3 contains 12 residues. This CDR3 reads CASSDRVQTQYF. CDR3 DNA (partial): TGTGCCAGCAGTGACAGGGTACAGACC.

As for this clone: From the germline J gene comes the end of the CDR3, since the read stops 3 residues before it. This rearrangement joins TRBV4-2 to TRBJ1-6, with D hard to call. The CDR3 has 17 amino acids. Germline V lookup: CDR1 LGHNA, CDR2 YNFKEQ. With 4 bases removed from V and 5 bases from J, the gap between germline ends came to 18 bases. The DNA read from the CDR3 is TGTGCCAGCAGCCCCGACGGGGATCGTGGAAATAATTCACCC. This gives the protein CASSPDGDRGNNSP. From start to end, the CDR3 is CASSPDGDRGNNSPLHF.

With regard to this clone: Coverage ceases 3 residues before the CDR3 finishes, and the germline J gene fills in the end. This chain uses TRBV5-1 with TRBJ2-7; 7 bases fit TRBD2. CDR1 is SGHRS, CDR2 YFSETQ, per germline. Unmatched junction bases numbered 9, after V lost 5 bases and J lost 1 base. There are 15 residues in the CDR3. The CDR3 loop is CASRDERGLSYEQYF. The covered CDR3 bases are TGCGCCAGCAGAGACGAACGGGGACTATCCTACGAG.

Comment on this clone: The read falls 3 residues short of the CDR3 end, and the missing part is taken from the germline J gene. The chain carries TRBV18 and TRBJ2-3; 10 nucleotides match TRBD1. The V gene end was trimmed by 4 bases and the J gene end by 0 bases; junction bases not matched to a gene: 7. CDR1 KGHSH and CDR2 LQKENI come from the germline V gene. The CDR3 length is 17 residues. The sequenced part of the CDR3 DNA is TGTGCCAGCTCACTCAGACAGGGGGCGGTGAGCACAGATACG. Its protein is CASSLRQGAVSTDT. The CDR3 in its entirety is CASSLRQGAVSTDTQYF.

A remark on this clone: The read terminates 3 residues before the CDR3 end, so the remaining end is supplied by the germline J gene. V is TRBV2 and J is TRBJ2-4; 8 nucleotides line up with TRBD2. With V trimmed by 5 bases and J by 9 bases, 6 bases remained unmatched. Germline CDR1 reads SNHLY; CDR2 reads FYNNEI. The CDR3 sequence is 13 residues long. CDR3 DNA (partial): TGTGCCAGCAGTTTCGGGGGGGCGGGCATT. This codes for CASSFGGAGI. The entire CDR3 reads CASSFGGAGIQYF.

A note on this clone: The read finishes 3 residues shy of the CDR3 end, and the germline J gene is used to complete it. The chain uses TRBV2 and TRBJ1-6; D perhaps matches TRBD1 (6 bases). The CDR3 spans 16 residues. Germline CDR1 SNHLY, CDR2 FYNNEI. The sequenced CDR3 bases are TGTGCCAGCAGTGAAATCGGGGGGCTGTTAGGATGGCCC. Translation gives CASSEIGGLLGWP. The whole CDR3 sequence reads CASSEIGGLLGWPLHF. Complete variable domain (other parts from reference TRBV2 and TRBJ1-6): EPEVTQTPSHQVTQMGQEVILRCVPISNHLYFYWYRQILGQKVEFLVSFYNNEISEKSEIFDDQFSVERPDGSNFTLKIRSTKLEDSAMYFCASSEIGGLLGWPLHFGNGTRLTVT.

As to this clone: The CDR3 extends 3 residues past the end of the read, so its final part is completed from the germline J gene. J is TRBJ2-6 and V is TRBV18, with D tentatively TRBD1 (6 bases). The CDR3 runs to 15 residues. V lost 8 bases to trimming and J lost 10 bases, with 21 bases between them. The germline CDR1 and CDR2 sequences are KGHSH and LQKENI. CDR3 sequence reads: CASTSTGPQANVLTF. The DNA read from the CDR3 is TGTGCCAGCACCTCTACAGGGCCCCAGGCAAACGTC.

On this clone itself: Coverage ceases 3 residues before the CDR3 finishes, and the germline J gene fills in the end. This chain joins TRBV20-1 and TRBJ1-2, with D hard to call. Germline CDR1 is DFQATT and CDR2 is SNEGSKA (reference sequence). There are 13 residues in the CDR3. The V gene lost 5 bases and the J gene lost 7 bases, with 17 bases spanning the gap. CDR3 bases read: TGCAGTGCTTGGCCCCACCAAGAGCGTGGC. The encoded protein is CSAWPHQERG. The whole CDR3 region reads CSAWPHQERGYTF.

Details on this clone: The read ends 3 residues before the CDR3 terminus; that terminus is restored from the germline J gene. The chain uses TRBV7-8 and TRBJ2-7, with 11 bases fitting TRBD2. V lost 4 bases and J lost 2; bases outside the gene matches: 10. Germline-derived CDR1 and CDR2 are SGHVS and FQNEAQ. This CDR3 region has 17 residues. The CDR3: CASSSGLAGIGAYEQYF. CDR3 DNA (partial): TGTGCCAGCAGCTCCGGACTAGCGGGTATTGGGGCCTACGAG.

Of note for this clone: The missing CDR3 end, 3 residues past where the read stops, is filled in from the germline J gene. The gene calls are TRBV6-2 or TRBV6-3 and TRBJ2-7; 10 bases are a match to TRBD1. The CDR3 is 15 amino acids. Germline-derived CDR1 and CDR2 are MNHEY and SVGEGT. V shed 6 bases, J shed 0 bases, and the junction held 5 bases outside the gene matches. The sequenced CDR3 bases are TGTGCCAGCAGCAGACGGACAGGGGGCTCCTACGAG. Encoded protein: CASSRRTGGSYE. The full CDR3 sequence reads CASSRRTGGSYEQYF.

Regarding this clone: The read comes to an end 3 residues before the CDR3 does, leaving the germline J gene to fill in the end. The chain couples TRBV11-3 to TRBJ2-3; no definite D call. The V gene's germline CDR1 is SGHNT and CDR2 YENEEA. The CDR3 totals 13 residues. Trimming left V 9 bases short and J 6 bases short, with 16 bases between. CDR3 in amino acids: CASSEVAADTQYF. CDR3 DNA, as far as it was read: TGTGCCAGTTCTGAGGTCGCTGCCGATACG.

About this clone itself: The sequenced fragment ends 3 residues before the CDR3 boundary, so the rest is inferred from the germline J gene. This chain links TRBV7-3 with TRBJ1-6; D is unresolved. Trimming took off 5 bases at V and 8 bases at J, with 19 bases between the two ends. The CDR3 runs to 16 residues. Looked up from germline, CDR1 is SGHTA and CDR2 is FQGTGA. CDR3 DNA, as far as it was read: TGTGCCAGCAGCGCTGGATCTGGAACTGGGCATTCACCC. Translating it yields CASSAGSGTGHSP. The CDR3 in its entirety is CASSAGSGTGHSPLHF.

A note on this clone: The read terminates 3 residues before the CDR3 end, so the remaining end is supplied by the germline J gene. The rearrangement links TRBV20-1 to TRBJ1-2, with 8 bases that match TRBD1. CDR1 is DFQATT, CDR2 SNEGSKA, per germline (reference sequence). V dropped 3 bases and J dropped 1; count of bases not matched to a gene: 4. The CDR3 sequence is 14 residues long. The CDR3 reads CSARTGANNYGYTF. The sequenced part of the CDR3 DNA is TGCAGTGCTAGGACAGGGGCTAATAACTATGGC.

About this clone: The CDR3 end lies 3 residues beyond the end of the read and is filled in from the germline J gene. The genes are TRBV10-3 and TRBJ2-1, with 8 bases aligning to TRBD2. Trimming at V came to 6 bases and at J to 3 bases, leaving 4 bases not matched to a gene. Germline CDR1 is ENHRY and CDR2 is SYGVKD. CDR3 size: 14 residues. The CDR3 DNA, read in part, is TGTGCCATCAGAGCGGGGGCCGGCTACAATGAG. As protein: CAIRAGAGYNE. The complete CDR3 sequence is CAIRAGAGYNEQFF.

Worth noting for this clone: The read terminates 3 residues ahead of where the CDR3 ends, so the germline J gene completes it. This rearrangement joins TRBV2 to TRBJ2-7; D possibly corresponds to TRBD1 (5 bases). V dropped 7 bases and J dropped 0 bases, with 10 bases sitting between them. Per the germline V gene, CDR1 is SNHLY and CDR2 is FYNNEI. This CDR3 contains 13 residues. CDR3 bases read: TGTGCCAGCATAAGGGGAAGCTCCTACGAG. It encodes CASIRGSSYE. Given in full, the CDR3 is CASIRGSSYEQYF.

Details on this clone: The read comes to an end 3 residues before the CDR3 does, leaving the germline J gene to fill in the end. This sequence joins TRBV12-3 or TRBV12-4 and TRBJ2-1, with D possibly matching TRBD1 (6 bases). Trimming removed 7 bases from V and 9 bases from J, with 22 bases in between. The length of the CDR3 is 15 residues. CDR3 region: CASTPVAGVGFEQFF. The CDR3 DNA, read in part, is TGTGCCAGCACCCCTGTGGCAGGGGTTGGTTTTGAG.

Turning to this clone: The read finishes 3 residues shy of the CDR3 end, and the germline J gene is used to complete it. The chain joins TRBV7-7 to TRBJ2-3; tentatively, D is TRBD1 (5 bases). Germline loops: CDR1 SSHAT, CDR2 FNYEAQ (reference sequence). The V gene lost 5 bases and the J gene lost 7 bases, with 13 bases spanning the gap. This CDR3 contains 13 residues. CDR3 sequence: CASSGQGSNTQYF. The sequenced CDR3 bases are TGTGCCAGCAGCGGTCAGGGTTCGAATACG.

With respect to this clone: With the read ending 3 residues before the CDR3 end, the germline J gene is used to fill in that end. V and J are TRBV5-4 and TRBJ1-2; D is perhaps TRBD1 (6 bases). CDR3 length: 14 residues. Per germline, CDR1 SGHNT and CDR2 YYREEE (reference sequence). The CDR3 sequence: CASSFDRQDLGYTF. The covered CDR3 bases are TGTGCCAGCAGCTTCGACAGGCAGGACTTAGGC.

A word on this clone: The CDR3 end lies 3 residues beyond the end of the read and is filled in from the germline J gene. The V and J genes are TRBV19 and TRBJ2-4, with 7 nucleotides matching TRBD1. The germline V gene encodes CDR1 LNHDA and CDR2 SQIVND (reference sequence). The CDR3 spans 14 residues. The sequenced CDR3 bases are TGTGCCAGTAGTATCCGAGGGGGCGAGAATGGT. Translated, it gives CASSIRGGENG. The entire CDR3 sequence reads CASSIRGGENGQYF.